Below are 12 T cell receptor beta chains sequenced from a single sample in a study of T cells in women clearing cervical HPV infection. The table came from immunoSEQ multiplex PCR; TCRdb's copy has only in-frame clones and leaves some out. The sample table sets out around 39,000 clones. Source material: blood buffy coat. Receptor source: a woman aged 18 to 75 with a cervical HPV16 infection that either progressed to CIN3+ or cleared (not recorded which).

As concerns this clone: The DNA ends 3 residues before the CDR3 does, and the rest of the CDR3 is filled in from the germline J gene. J is TRBJ2-1 and V is TRBV5-1; TRBD2 matches 11 bases. The V and J ends lost 4 bases and 4 bases, in that order; junction bases with no gene match: 10. Germline CDR1 SGHRS, CDR2 YFSETQ. The CDR3 has 17 residues. CDR3 sequence reads: CASSTMPVAGGYNEQFF. The covered CDR3 bases are TGCGCCAGCAGCACAATGCCCGTAGCGGGGGGGTACAATGAG.

As for this clone: With the read ending 3 residues before the CDR3 end, the germline J gene is used to fill in that end. The chain couples TRBV19 to TRBJ2-7; the D gene is possibly TRBD2 (5 bases). The germline CDR1 and CDR2 sequences are LNHDA and SQIVND (reference sequence). With 6 bases removed from V and 6 bases from J, the gap between germline ends came to 12 bases. This CDR3 has 12 amino acids. The sequenced part of the CDR3 DNA is TGTGCCAGTAGCCCAGGACTTTCCGAG. It is translated as CASSPGLSE. The complete CDR3 protein is CASSPGLSEQYF.

As regards this clone: The DNA ends 3 residues before the CDR3 does, and the rest of the CDR3 is filled in from the germline J gene. This chain links TRBV6-2 or TRBV6-3 with TRBJ1-1; tentatively, D is TRBD1 (5 bases). This CDR3 comprises 14 residues. The germline V gene has CDR1 MNHEY and CDR2 SVGEGT. The germline V and J ends were trimmed by 5 bases and 0 bases, with 10 bases remaining between them. The covered CDR3 bases are TGTGCCAGCAGTAAGGACACCCTGAACACTGAA. As protein: CASSKDTLNTE. The complete CDR3 sequence is CASSKDTLNTEAFF.

Turning to this clone: The sequence runs out 3 residues before the end of the CDR3; the remainder is reconstructed from the germline J gene. The V and J genes are TRBV7-2 and TRBJ2-3; 8 nucleotides align to TRBD1. The CDR3 covers 14 residues. The V gene's germline CDR1 is SGHTA and CDR2 FQGNSA. The CDR3 spells CASSLETGVQPQYF. The covered CDR3 bases are TGTGCCAGCAGCTTAGAGACAGGGGTTCAGCCG.

A remark on this clone: The CDR3 end is not reached by the read, which stops 3 residues before it; the germline J gene fills it in. The chain joins TRBV2 to TRBJ1-1; the D gene is possibly TRBD1 (6 bases). The length of the CDR3 is 14 residues. Germline CDR1 reads SNHLY; CDR2 reads FYNNEI. Trimming took 7 bases from V and 7 from J, leaving 19 bases between them. CDR3 DNA (partial): TGTGCCAGCACCCTCATCGGACAGCTCCGTGAA. Protein product: CASTLIGQLRE. The whole CDR3 reads CASTLIGQLREAFF.

Points on this clone: The CDR3 end lies 3 residues beyond the end of the read and is filled in from the germline J gene. The chain joins TRBV20-1 to TRBJ2-7; D is perhaps TRBD1 (6 bases). CDR1 DFQATT and CDR2 SNEGSKA come from the germline V gene (reference sequence). This CDR3 comprises 14 residues. V was trimmed by 4 bases and J by 1 base, leaving 14 bases between them. CDR3 in amino acids: CSATIRTESYEQYF. CDR3 bases read: TGCAGTGCTACCATAAGGACAGAATCCTACGAG.

As regards this clone: The read ends 3 residues before the CDR3 terminus; that terminus is restored from the germline J gene. The J gene is TRBJ1-2, the V gene TRBV6-1; a weak D match, TRBD1 (5 bases). V lost 2 bases and J lost 0, with 16 bases in between. Germline V CDR1 and CDR2: MNHNS, SASEGT. The length of the CDR3 is 17 residues. CDR3 DNA (partial): TGTGCCAGCAGTGAATCGGTATACCTAGGGGCTAACTATGGC. Translation: CASSESVYLGANYG. The whole CDR3 sequence is CASSESVYLGANYGYTF.

Comments on this clone: The read stops 3 residues short of the end of the CDR3; the missing end is completed from the germline J gene. The chain couples TRBV28 to TRBJ2-7; 8 bases map to TRBD1. Germline V gives CDR1 MDHEN, CDR2 SYDVKM. This CDR3 spans 15 amino acids. V shed 4 bases and J 0 bases; nucleotides not matched to a gene: 5. CDR3 DNA, as far as it was read: TGTGCCAGCAGTTCCCAGGGGGCCGACTCCTACGAG. Protein sequence: CASSSQGADSYE. In full, the CDR3 is CASSSQGADSYEQYF.

Concerning this clone itself: The CDR3 extends 3 residues past the end of the read, so its final part is completed from the germline J gene. The chain employs TRBV30 and TRBJ1-2, with D possibly being TRBD1 (5 bases). This CDR3 contains 14 residues. Per the germline V gene, CDR1 is GTSNPN and CDR2 is SVGIG (reference sequence). The CDR3 here is CAWKADSPSYDYTF. The CDR3 bases that were read are TGTGCCTGGAAAGCAGACAGCCCCTCCTACGAC.

Incomplete CDR3 DNA: TGTGCCAGCAGCTTAGGGAGGGCGCTTCCGGGGTACAATGAG. This gives the protein CASSLGRALPGYNE. The full CDR3 protein reads CASSLGRALPGYNEQFF. This sequence joins TRBV7-3 and TRBJ2-1; 7 positions agree with TRBD2. The read ends 3 residues early relative to the CDR3; the germline J gene fills the gap. With V trimmed by 2 bases and J by 4 bases, 11 bases remained unmatched. CDR3 length: 17 residues. Germline CDR1 and CDR2: SGHTA and FQGTGA.

This CDR3 is CASRRVRPYEQYF. CDR3 DNA, as far as it was read: TGTGCCAGCAGACGGGTCAGACCCTACGAG. The chain is built from TRBV28 and TRBJ2-7, with D hard to call. The sequenced fragment ends 3 residues before the CDR3 boundary, so the rest is inferred from the germline J gene. The CDR3 is 13 amino acids. Trimming removed 6 bases at V and 2 bases at J, with 11 bases between. Germline V gene data show CDR1 as MDHEN and CDR2 as SYDVKM.

Worth noting for this clone: The DNA ends 3 residues before the CDR3 does, and the rest of the CDR3 is filled in from the germline J gene. V usage is TRBV19 and J usage is TRBJ2-2; 9 bases match TRBD2. The length of the CDR3 is 16 residues. V was pared by 6 bases and J by 2 bases, with 7 bases of the junction left unmatched. Germline assignment: CDR1 LNHDA and CDR2 SQIVND (reference sequence). CDR3 bases read: TGTGCCAGTAGACGGGGACTAGCCCTAAACACCGGGGAG. This codes for CASRRGLALNTGE. In full, the CDR3 is CASRRGLALNTGELFF.